A selection of T cell receptor beta chains follows, all from one sample in a study of blood T cell repertoires in COVID-19. Repertoires were generated with immunoSEQ multiplex PCR, while TCRdb's copy carries only in-frame clones and drops some. This sample has about 160,000 clones, with 75% to 85% found just once. The specimen sequenced was PBMCs or T cells enriched from blood (not recorded which). These receptors originate from a man aged 35-49 years who had recovered from COVID-19. The CDR3 runs from the conserved cysteine through the conserved F or W. Only some rows state a clone size, as once, few, many or a class for expanded clones.

v_gene	abundance	len	j_gene	CDR3aa
TRBV10-3	.	15	TRBJ2-2	CAISDPTLGTGELFF
TRBV6-2/TRBV6-3	.	20	TRBJ2-4	CASSSRASGAGTLAKNIQYF
TRBV11-3	.	15	.	CASSARTGASDTQHF
TRBV9	.	13	TRBJ1-2	CASSPPQGQGYTF
TRBV6-5	.	14	TRBJ1-2	CASSTHGGDYGYTF
TRBV14	.	17	TRBJ2-1	CASSRRGANSFMNEQFF
TRBV3-1/TRBV3-2	.	14	TRBJ1-1	CASSQGLRNTEAFF
TRBV5-8	.	13	TRBJ2-1	CASSFRGYNEQFF
TRBV6-1	.	15	TRBJ2-3	CASSELAGSTDTQYF
TRBV9	.	14	TRBJ1-6	CASSQTGAGSPLHF
TRBV15	.	15	TRBJ1-2	CATSRDREASGGYTF
TRBV19	.	16	TRBJ1-5	CASSNLGVNSNQPQHF
TRBV30	.	15	TRBJ2-3	CAWVGAGAGEDTQYF
TRBV5-5	.	14	TRBJ1-4	CASSSQGTNEKLFF
TRBV6-5	.	14	TRBJ2-7	CASKEGQGAAEQYF
TRBV19	once	17	TRBJ2-1	CASSTSGTGSTYNEQFF
TRBV25-1	.	13	TRBJ2-1	CASRQVGYNEQFF
TRBV6-4	.	16	TRBJ1-1	CASSDIFRTGITEAFF
TRBV5-1	.	15	TRBJ2-3	CASRDRVESTDTQYF
TRBV9	.	14	TRBJ2-1	CASSGGGPYNEQFF
TRBV5-4	.	17	TRBJ2-2	CASSLEPSAGNTGELFF
TRBV2	.	15	TRBJ2-5	CASAPGQGGVRTQYF
TRBV7-9	.	15	TRBJ2-3	CASSLITGSWDTQYF
TRBV19	.	13	TRBJ1-2	CASSEDRIYGYTF
TRBV23-1	.	18	TRBJ2-2	CASSRERLRDRWPGELFF
TRBV15	.	17	TRBJ2-6	CATSRTTTGVGANVLTF